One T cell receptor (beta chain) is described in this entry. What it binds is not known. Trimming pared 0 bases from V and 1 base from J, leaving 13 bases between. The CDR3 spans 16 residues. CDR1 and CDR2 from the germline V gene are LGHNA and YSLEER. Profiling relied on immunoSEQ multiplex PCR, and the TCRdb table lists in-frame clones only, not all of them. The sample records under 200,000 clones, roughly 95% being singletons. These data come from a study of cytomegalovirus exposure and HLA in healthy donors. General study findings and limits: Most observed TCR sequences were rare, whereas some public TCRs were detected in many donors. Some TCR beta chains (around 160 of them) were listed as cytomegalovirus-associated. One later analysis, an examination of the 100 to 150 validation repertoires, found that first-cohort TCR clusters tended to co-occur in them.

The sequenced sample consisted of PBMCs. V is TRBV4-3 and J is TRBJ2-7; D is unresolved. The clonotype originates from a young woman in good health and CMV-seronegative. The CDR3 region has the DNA TGCGCCAGCAGCCAAGATTTCGCGTCTATTTCCTACGAGCAGTACTTC. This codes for CASSQDFASISYEQYF.